This TCR beta chain was captured in a study of siplizumab effects on memory and regulatory T cells. This clone occurred once. The antigen remains unidentified. General study points: Tracing alloreactive clones into unstimulated subsets worked for only a minor fraction of them. The study found that siplizumab significantly reduced alloreactive sequences traceable to unstimulated CD4+ memory cells.

Germline V lookup: CDR1 MNHNS, CDR2 SASEGT. This CDR3 contains 16 residues. V lost 0 bases, J lost 6 bases, and 4 bases stayed unmatched. The table came from immunoSEQ multiplex PCR; TCRdb's copy has only in-frame clones and leaves some out. There are 100,000 to 120,000 clones in the sample; roughly 89% occur only once, and approximately 1.2% lies in the top ten. This chain connects TRBV6-1 to TRBJ2-5; TRBD2 matches 13 bases. The sequenced sample consisted of CD4+ T cells sorted from blood. The origin of this receptor is a human donor in good health. The CDR3 DNA sequence: TGTGCCAGCAGTGAAGCTACTAGCGGGAGGGTGAAGACCCAGTACTTC. Protein: CASSEATSGRVKTQYF.